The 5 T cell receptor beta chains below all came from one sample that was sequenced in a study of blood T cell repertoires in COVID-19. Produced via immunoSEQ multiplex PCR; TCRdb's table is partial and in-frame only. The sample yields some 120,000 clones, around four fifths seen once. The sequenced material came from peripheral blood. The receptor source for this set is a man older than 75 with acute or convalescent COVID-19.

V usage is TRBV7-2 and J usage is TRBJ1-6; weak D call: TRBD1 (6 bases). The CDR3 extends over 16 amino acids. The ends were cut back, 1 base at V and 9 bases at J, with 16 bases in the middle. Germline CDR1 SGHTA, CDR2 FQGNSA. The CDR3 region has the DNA TGTGCCAGCAGCTTAGGCGGGGGCGTCCAGTCTTCACCCCTCCACTTT. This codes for CASSLGGGVQSSPLHF. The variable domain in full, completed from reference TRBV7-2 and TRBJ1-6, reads GAGVSQSPSNKVTEKGKDVELRCDPISGHTALYWYRQSLGQGLEFLIYFQGNSAPDKSGLPSDRFSAERTGGSVSTLTIQRTQQEDSAVYLCASSLGGGVQSSPLHFGNGTRLTVT.

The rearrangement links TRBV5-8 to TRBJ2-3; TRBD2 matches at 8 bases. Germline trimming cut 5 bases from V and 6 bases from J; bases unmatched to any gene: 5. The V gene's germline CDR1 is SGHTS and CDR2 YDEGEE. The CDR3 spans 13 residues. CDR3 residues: CASSQRGKDTQYF. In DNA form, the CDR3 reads TGTGCCAGCAGTCAGCGGGGGAAGGATACGCAGTATTTT.

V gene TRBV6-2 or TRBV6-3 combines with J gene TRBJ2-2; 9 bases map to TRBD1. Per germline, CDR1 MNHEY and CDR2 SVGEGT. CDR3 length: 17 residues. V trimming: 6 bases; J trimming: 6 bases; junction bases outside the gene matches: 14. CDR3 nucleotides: TGTGCCAGCAGCCAGACGGCGGACAGGGGTTCGGCCGGGGAGCTGTTTTTT. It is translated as CASSQTADRGSAGELFF.

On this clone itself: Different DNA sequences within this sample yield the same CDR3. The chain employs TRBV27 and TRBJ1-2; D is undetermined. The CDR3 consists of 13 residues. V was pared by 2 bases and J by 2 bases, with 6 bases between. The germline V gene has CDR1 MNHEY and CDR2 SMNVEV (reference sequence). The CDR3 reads CASSLRENYGYTF. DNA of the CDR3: TGTGCCAGCAGTTTAAGGGAGAACTATGGCTACACCTTC.

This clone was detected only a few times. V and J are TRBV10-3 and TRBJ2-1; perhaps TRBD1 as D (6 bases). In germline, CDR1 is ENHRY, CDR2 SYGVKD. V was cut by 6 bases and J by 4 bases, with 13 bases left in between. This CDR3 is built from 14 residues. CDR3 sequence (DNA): TGTGCCATCAGCCGCGCCGGGACATACAATGAGCAGTTCTTC. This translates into CAISRAGTYNEQFF.